The T cell receptor beta chain under discussion was sequenced for a study of vaccination and CD4 T cells after COVID-19. Study in general: Overlapping spike pools from SARS-CoV-2 and HCoV-NL63, HCoV-OC43 and HCoV-229E served as culture stimuli.

Treatment defined: approximately nine-day PBMC culture with coronavirus spike peptide pools or control peptides (ViraFEST assay). CDR3 length: 13 amino acids. From germline, CDR1 is ENHRY and CDR2 SYGVKD. V was cut by 6 bases and J by 4 bases, with 12 bases left in between. There are a few counts of this clonotype. Its antigen is as yet unknown. Study conclusions and caveats: Sampling was limited to relatively few convalescent patients, with no early post-infection timepoints studied.

The Oncomine TCR Beta short-read assay was applied to DNA of cultured CD4+ T cells. MiXCR, applied by TCRdb to the PCR reads, yields one record per CDR3 protein. This table has roughly 25,000 distinct CDR3 sequences, roughly two thirds appearing once. The chain recombines TRBV10-3 with TRBJ2-5, with D possibly matching TRBD2 (6 bases). This TCR was sampled from a human donor who received a COVID-19 vaccine. The specimen comprised CD4+ T cells from blood, cultured in vitro, sampled after SARS-CoV-2 vaccination. This CDR3 reads CAIRQARGETQYF. Here the CDR3 DNA reads TGTGCCATCAGGCAGGCGCGGGGAGAGACCCAGTACTTC.